The rows below give T cell receptor beta chains drawn from one sample of a study of post-analysis software for immune sequencing data. TCRdb independently ran MiXCR on the PCR reads; one entry per CDR3 protein. The data hold approximately 630,000 distinct CDR3 sequences, with over 45% observed a single time. Source material: blood. These receptors were obtained from a girl aged 2 to 10 with multiple sclerosis. Each CDR3 is given with its conserved first and last residue. The order of the fields is V gene, J gene, CDR3 protein.

v_gene: TRBV19; j_gene: TRBJ2-6; CDR3aa: CASSEDREGANVLTF
v_gene: TRBV3-1; j_gene: TRBJ2-5; CDR3aa: CASSQVLAGGEETQYF
v_gene: TRBV12-3/TRBV12-4; j_gene: TRBJ2-7; CDR3aa: CASTFGSSYEQYF
v_gene: TRBV20-1; j_gene: TRBJ2-1; CDR3aa: CSAMGSGFGFEWNEQFF
v_gene: TRBV5-1; j_gene: TRBJ2-1; CDR3aa: CASSLEQGLGYNEQFF
v_gene: TRBV27; j_gene: TRBJ1-1; CDR3aa: CASRQGVMNTEAFF
v_gene: TRBV6-1; j_gene: TRBJ1-2; CDR3aa: CASNKDRTNYGYTF
v_gene: TRBV2; j_gene: TRBJ2-5; CDR3aa: CASEGRGRVGQETQYF
v_gene: TRBV11-2; j_gene: TRBJ2-5; CDR3aa: CASSLTGALETQYF
v_gene: TRBV20-1; j_gene: TRBJ2-7; CDR3aa: CSATGGNGYEQYF
v_gene: TRBV20-1; j_gene: TRBJ1-2; CDR3aa: CSARDIANYGCTF
v_gene: TRBV7-6; j_gene: TRBJ2-7; CDR3aa: CASSTIAGGAGEQYF
v_gene: TRBV7-6; j_gene: TRBJ2-3; CDR3aa: CASSLTSQADTQYF
v_gene: TRBV5-6; j_gene: TRBJ2-7; CDR3aa: CANFRQESYEQYF
v_gene: TRBV30; j_gene: TRBJ2-1; CDR3aa: CAWNTGSSYNEQFF